This TCR beta chain was obtained from a study of cytomegalovirus exposure and HLA in healthy donors. At the level of the study: Earlier sequencing of approximately 180 million T cells yielded 100 million to 120 million unique TCR beta sequences.

General study points: The study flagged 150 to 200 TCR beta chains as cytomegalovirus-associated. According to reports, the classifier identified cytomegalovirus status with high specificity and sensitivity.

The primer mix had 60 Vbeta and 13 Jbeta primers. The data were produced by immunoSEQ multiplex PCR, yet TCRdb's version contains in-frame clones alone and is incomplete. Among approximately 290,000 clones, about 80% were seen once, and the ten largest hold roughly 0.31%. This clone was counted only a few times. Its specificity is unknown. Germline values: CDR1 SGHAT, CDR2 FQNNGV. Trimming took off 5 bases at V and 2 bases at J, with 18 bases between the two ends. CDR3 length: 16 residues. Sequenced input: PBMCs. The receptor was isolated from a girl aged 2 to 10 in good health and CMV-seronegative. The J gene is TRBJ2-5, the V gene TRBV11-2; the D is unclear. The CDR3 loop is CASSLRPWQIQETQYF. The CDR3, as DNA: TGTGCCAGCAGCCTTCGCCCTTGGCAGATACAAGAGACCCAGTACTTC.